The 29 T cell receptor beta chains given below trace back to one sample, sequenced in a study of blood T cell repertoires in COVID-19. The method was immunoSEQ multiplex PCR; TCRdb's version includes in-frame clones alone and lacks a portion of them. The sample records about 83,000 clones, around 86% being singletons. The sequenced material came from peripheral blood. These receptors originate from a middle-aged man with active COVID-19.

CDR3 coding DNA: TGTGCCAGCAGCTTTCAAAACAGCTACACAGATACGCAGTATTTT. Translation: CASSFQNSYTDTQYF. This chain joins TRBV5-6 and TRBJ2-3; D gene uncertain. Germline CDR1 reads SGHDT; CDR2 reads YYEEEE. This CDR3 contains 15 residues. Between the trimmed V and J ends, which lost 2 bases and 2 bases, there was a span of 12 bases.

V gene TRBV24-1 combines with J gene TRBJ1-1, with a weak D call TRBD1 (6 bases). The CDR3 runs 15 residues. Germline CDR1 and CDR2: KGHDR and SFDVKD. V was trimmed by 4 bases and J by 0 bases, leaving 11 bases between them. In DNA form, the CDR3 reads TGTGCCACCAGTGAGGCCGGGACACTGAACACTGAAGCTTTCTTT. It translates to CATSEAGTLNTEAFF.

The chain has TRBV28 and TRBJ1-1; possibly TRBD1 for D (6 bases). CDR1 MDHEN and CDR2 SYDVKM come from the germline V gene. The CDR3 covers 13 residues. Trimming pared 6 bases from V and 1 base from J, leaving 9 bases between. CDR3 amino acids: CASRRTENTEAFF. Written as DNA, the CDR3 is TGTGCCAGCAGACGGACAGAGAACACTGAAGCTTTCTTT.

In nucleotides, the CDR3 is TGTGCCAGCAGTTTAGAGCAAACCGGGGAGCTGTTTTTT. It specifies CASSLEQTGELFF. The rearrangement joins TRBV28 to TRBJ2-2, with no clear D. The CDR3 extends over 13 amino acids. Per germline, CDR1 MDHEN and CDR2 SYDVKM. V was pared by 2 bases and J by 5 bases, with 6 bases between.

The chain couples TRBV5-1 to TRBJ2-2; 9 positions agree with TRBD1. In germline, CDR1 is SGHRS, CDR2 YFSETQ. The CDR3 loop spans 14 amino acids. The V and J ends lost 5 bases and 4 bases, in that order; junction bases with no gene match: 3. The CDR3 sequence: CASRQGAPTGELFF. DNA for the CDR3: TGCGCCAGCAGACAGGGGGCGCCCACCGGGGAGCTGTTTTTT.

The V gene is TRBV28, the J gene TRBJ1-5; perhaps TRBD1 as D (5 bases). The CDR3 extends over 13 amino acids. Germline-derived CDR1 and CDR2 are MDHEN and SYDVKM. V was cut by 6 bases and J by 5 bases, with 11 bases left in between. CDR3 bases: TGTGCCAGCAGCCAGACAGTATATCAGCCCCAGCATTTT. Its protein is CASSQTVYQPQHF. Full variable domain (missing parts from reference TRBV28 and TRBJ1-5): DVKVTQSSRYLVKRTGEKVFLECVQDMDHENMFWYRQDPGLGLRLIYFSYDVKMKEKGDIPEGYSVSREKKERFSLILESASTNQTSMYLCASSQTVYQPQHFGDGTRLSIL.

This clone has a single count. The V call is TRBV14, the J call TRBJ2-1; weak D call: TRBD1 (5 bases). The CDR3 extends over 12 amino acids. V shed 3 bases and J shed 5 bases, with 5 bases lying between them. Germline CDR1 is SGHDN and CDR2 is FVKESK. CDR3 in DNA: TGTGCCAGCAGCCAGGGGCACAATGAGCAGTTCTTC. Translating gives CASSQGHNEQFF.

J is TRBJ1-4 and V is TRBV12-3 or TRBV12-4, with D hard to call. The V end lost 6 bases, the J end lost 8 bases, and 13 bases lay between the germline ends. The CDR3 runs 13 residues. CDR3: CASRFGVGEKLFF. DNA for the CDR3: TGTGCCAGCAGATTCGGGGTGGGGGAAAAACTGTTTTTT.

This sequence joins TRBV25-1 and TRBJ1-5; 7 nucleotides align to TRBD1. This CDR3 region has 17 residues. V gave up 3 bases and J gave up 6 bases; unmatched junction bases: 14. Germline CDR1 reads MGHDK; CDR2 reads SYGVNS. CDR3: CASSDTPGTAWGQPQHF. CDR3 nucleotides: TGTGCCAGCAGTGATACACCCGGGACAGCCTGGGGTCAGCCCCAGCATTTT.

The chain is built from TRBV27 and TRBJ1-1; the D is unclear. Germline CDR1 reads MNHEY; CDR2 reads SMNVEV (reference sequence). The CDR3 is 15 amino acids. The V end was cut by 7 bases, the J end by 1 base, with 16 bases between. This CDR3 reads CASTTSRGWNTEAFF. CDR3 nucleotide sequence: TGTGCCAGCACCACATCGCGGGGATGGAACACTGAAGCTTTCTTT.

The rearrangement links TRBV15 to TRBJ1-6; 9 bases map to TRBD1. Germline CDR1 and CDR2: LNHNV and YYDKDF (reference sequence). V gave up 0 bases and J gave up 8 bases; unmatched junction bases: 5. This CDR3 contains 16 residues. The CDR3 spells CATSRDPQGAHSPLHF. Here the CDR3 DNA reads TGTGCCACCAGCAGAGACCCACAGGGGGCGCATTCACCCCTCCACTTT.

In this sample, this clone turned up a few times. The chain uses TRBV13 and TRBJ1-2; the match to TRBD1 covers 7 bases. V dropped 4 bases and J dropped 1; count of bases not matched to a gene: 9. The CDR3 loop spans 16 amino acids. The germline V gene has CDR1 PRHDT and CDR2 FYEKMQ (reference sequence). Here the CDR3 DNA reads TGTGCCAGCAGCTCGTGGACAGGAAAATTTAACTATGGCTACACCTTC. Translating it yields CASSSWTGKFNYGYTF. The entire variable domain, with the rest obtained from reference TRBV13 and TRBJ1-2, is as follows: AAGVIQSPRHLIKEKRETATLKCYPIPRHDTVYWYQQGPGQDPQFLISFYEKMQSDKGSIPDRFSAQQFSDYHSELNMSSLELGDSALYFCASSSWTGKFNYGYTFGSGTRLTVV.

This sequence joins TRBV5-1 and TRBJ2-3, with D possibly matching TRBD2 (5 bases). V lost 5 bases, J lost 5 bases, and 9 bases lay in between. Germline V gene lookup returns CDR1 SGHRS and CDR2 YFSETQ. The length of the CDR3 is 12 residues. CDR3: CASRAEGDTQYF. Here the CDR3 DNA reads TGCGCCAGCAGAGCCGAGGGAGATACGCAGTATTTT.

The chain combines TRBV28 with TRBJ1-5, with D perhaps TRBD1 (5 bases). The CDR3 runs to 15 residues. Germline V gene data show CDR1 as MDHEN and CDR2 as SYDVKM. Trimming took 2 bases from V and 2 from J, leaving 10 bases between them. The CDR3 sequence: CASSLGRGGNQPQHF. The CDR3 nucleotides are TGTGCCAGCAGTTTAGGTAGGGGTGGCAATCAGCCCCAGCATTTT.

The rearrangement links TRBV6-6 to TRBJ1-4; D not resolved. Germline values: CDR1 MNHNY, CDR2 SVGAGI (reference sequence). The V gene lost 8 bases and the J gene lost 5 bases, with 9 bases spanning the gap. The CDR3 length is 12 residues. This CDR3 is CASQVMNEKLFF. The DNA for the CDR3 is TGTGCCAGCCAGGTTATGAATGAAAAACTGTTTTTT.

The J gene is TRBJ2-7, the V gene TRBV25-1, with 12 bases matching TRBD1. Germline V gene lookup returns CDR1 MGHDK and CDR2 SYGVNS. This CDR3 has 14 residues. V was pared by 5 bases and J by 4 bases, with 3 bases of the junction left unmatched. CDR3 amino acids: CASSPGQGAYEQYF. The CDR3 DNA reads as TGTGCCAGCAGTCCGGGACAGGGGGCTTACGAGCAGTACTTC.

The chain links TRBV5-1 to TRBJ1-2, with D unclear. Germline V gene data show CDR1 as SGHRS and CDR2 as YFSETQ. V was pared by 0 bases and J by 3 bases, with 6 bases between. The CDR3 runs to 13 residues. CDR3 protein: CASSLGSDYGYTF. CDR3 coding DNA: TGCGCCAGCAGCTTGGGCAGCGACTATGGCTACACCTTC.

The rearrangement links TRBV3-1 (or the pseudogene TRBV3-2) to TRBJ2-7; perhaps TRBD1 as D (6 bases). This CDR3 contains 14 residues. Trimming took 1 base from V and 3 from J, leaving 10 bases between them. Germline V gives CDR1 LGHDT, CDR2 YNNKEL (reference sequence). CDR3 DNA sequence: TGTGCCAGCAGCCAAGGGACAGTAATCTACGAGCAGTACTTC. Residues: CASSQGTVIYEQYF.

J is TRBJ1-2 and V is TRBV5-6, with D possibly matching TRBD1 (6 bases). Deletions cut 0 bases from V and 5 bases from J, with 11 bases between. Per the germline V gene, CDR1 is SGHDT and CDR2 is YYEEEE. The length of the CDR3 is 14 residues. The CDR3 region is CASSLVRGGYGYTF. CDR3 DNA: TGTGCCAGCAGCTTGGTCAGGGGCGGATATGGCTACACCTTC.

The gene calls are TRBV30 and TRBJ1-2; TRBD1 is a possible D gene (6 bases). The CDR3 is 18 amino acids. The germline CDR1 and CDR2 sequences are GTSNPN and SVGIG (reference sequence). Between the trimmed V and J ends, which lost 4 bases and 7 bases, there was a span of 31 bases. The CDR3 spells CAWNRGSRTRWGLGGYTF. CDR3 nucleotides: TGTGCCTGGAATCGCGGTTCCAGAACCAGGTGGGGGCTTGGTGGCTACACCTTC.

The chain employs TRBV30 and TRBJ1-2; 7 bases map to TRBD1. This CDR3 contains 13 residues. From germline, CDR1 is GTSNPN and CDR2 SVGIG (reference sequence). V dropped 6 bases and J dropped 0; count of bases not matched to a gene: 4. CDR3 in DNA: TGTGCCTGCCTGGGACAGACTAACTATGGCTACACCTTC. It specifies CACLGQTNYGYTF.

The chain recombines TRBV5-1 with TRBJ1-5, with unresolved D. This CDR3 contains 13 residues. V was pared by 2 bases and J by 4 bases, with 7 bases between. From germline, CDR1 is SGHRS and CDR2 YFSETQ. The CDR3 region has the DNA TGCGCCAGCAGCTTAGACAATAATCAGCCCCAGCATTTT. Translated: CASSLDNNQPQHF.

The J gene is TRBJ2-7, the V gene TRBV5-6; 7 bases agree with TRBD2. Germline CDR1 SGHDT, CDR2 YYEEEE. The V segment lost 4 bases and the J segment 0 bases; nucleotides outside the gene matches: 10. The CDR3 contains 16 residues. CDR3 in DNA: TGTGCCAGCAGCCCAGCCCCGCTAGCGGACTCCTACGAGCAGTACTTC. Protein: CASSPAPLADSYEQYF.

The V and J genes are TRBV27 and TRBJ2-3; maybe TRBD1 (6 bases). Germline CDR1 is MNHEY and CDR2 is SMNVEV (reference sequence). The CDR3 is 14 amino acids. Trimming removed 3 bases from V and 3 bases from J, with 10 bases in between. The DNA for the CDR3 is TGTGCCAGCAGTTTCAGGGGCCCAACAGATACGCAGTATTTT. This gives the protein CASSFRGPTDTQYF.

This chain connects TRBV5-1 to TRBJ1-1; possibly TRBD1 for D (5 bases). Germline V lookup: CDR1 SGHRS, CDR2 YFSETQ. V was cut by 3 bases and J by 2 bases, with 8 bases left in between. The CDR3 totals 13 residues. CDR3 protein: CASSSGLNTEAFF. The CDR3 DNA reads TGCGCCAGCAGCTCGGGACTTAACACTGAAGCTTTCTTT.

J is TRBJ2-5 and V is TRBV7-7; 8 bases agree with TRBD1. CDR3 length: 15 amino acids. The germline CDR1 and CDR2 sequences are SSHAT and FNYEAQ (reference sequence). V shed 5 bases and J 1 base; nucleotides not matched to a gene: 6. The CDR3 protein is CASSTSDRVQETQYF. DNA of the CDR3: TGTGCCAGCAGCACCTCGGACAGGGTCCAAGAGACCCAGTACTTC. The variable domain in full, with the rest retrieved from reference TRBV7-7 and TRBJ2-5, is GAGVSQSPRYKVTKRGQDVTLRCDPISSHATLYWYQQALGQGPEFLTYFNYEAQPDKSGLPSDRFSAERPEGSISTLTIQRTEQRDSAMYRCASSTSDRVQETQYFGPGTRLLVL.

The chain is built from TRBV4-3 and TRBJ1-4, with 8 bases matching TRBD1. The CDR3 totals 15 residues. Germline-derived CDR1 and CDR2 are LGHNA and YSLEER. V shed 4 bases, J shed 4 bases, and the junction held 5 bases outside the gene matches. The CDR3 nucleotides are TGCGCCAGCAGCCGATCGGGACAGGATAATGAAAAACTGTTTTTT. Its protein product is CASSRSGQDNEKLFF.

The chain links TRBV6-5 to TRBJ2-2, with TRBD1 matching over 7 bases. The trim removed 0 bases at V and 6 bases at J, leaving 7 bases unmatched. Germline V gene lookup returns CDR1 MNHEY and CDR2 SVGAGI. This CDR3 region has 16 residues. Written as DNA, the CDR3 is TGTGCCAGCAGTTACTCGAGGGGGCGCACCGCCGGGGAGCTGTTTTTT. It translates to CASSYSRGRTAGELFF.

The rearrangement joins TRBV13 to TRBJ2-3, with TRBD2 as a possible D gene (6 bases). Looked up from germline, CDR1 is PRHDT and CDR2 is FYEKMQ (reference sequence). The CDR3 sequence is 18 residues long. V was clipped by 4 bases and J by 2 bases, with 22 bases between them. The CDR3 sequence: CASSYHRPYSGITDTQYF. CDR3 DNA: TGTGCCAGCAGCTATCACAGACCCTATAGCGGCATCACAGATACGCAGTATTTT.